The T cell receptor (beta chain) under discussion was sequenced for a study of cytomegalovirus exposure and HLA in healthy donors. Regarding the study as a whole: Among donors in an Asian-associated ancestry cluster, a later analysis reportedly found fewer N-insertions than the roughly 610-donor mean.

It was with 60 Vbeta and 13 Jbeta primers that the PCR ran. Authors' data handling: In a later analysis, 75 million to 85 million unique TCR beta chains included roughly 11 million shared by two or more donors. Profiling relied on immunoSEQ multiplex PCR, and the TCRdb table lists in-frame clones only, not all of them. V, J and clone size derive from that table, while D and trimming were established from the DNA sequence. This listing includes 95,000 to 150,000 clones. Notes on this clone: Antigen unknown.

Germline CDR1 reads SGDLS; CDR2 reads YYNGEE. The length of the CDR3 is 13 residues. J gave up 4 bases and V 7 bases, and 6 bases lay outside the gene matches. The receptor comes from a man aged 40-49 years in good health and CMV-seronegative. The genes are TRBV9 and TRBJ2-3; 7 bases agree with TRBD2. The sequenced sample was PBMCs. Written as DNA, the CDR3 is TGTGCCAGCCGCCCTAGCGGAGCAGATACGCAGTATTTT. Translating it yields CASRPSGADTQYF.